Detailed here is one T cell receptor (beta chain). The sample originates from a study of T cell changes during pregnancy in multiple sclerosis. TCRdb's table, derived via immunoSEQ multiplex PCR, lists solely in-frame clones and lacks some. The table has about 83,000 clones, roughly nine tenths seen once. This CDR3 has 15 amino acids. Trimming removed 4 bases at V and 0 bases at J, with 12 bases between. Germline CDR1 is SGHRS and CDR2 is YFSETQ. The genes are TRBV5-1 and TRBJ2-3; tentative D call: TRBD2 (5 bases). Sequencing used PBMCs, obtained in the first trimester of pregnancy. This clonotype was sampled from a female donor in good health, serving as a control in a pregnancy study. Some clones in this sample may be carry-over from other donors' samples. The CDR3 bases are TGCGCCAGCAGCCTGGACTCTTTAAGCACAGATACGCAGTATTTT. This gives the protein CASSLDSLSTDTQYF.